These 20 T cell receptor beta chains share one sample of origin, sequenced in a study of CD4 T cells in relation to SARS-CoV-2 and coronaviruses. Antigen specificity for these receptors is unknown. Repertoires were generated with immunoSEQ multiplex PCR, while TCRdb's copy carries only in-frame clones and drops some. The sample yields around 20,000 clones, about 76% seen once. Unexposed donor CD4+ T cells date from about 2011-2018, before the COVID-19 pandemic. CD4+ T cells were isolated from the cells after roughly 11 days of culture. Material: CD4+ T cells from PBMCs, cultured in vitro. Receptors originate from a human donor in good health.

This chain links TRBV15 with TRBJ2-7; TRBD2 matches 7 bases. Germline V gene sequence: CDR1 LNHNV, CDR2 YYDKDF (reference sequence). V lost 0 bases to trimming and J lost 3 bases; unmatched junction nucleotides: 8. This CDR3 has 16 amino acids. In DNA form, the CDR3 reads TGTGCCACCAGCAGAGATGTTGCTAGCGGTTTCTACGAGCAGTACTTC. Amino acids: CATSRDVASGFYEQYF.

CDR3 nucleotides: TGTGCCAGCTCCGAGGGGGGGTATAGCAATCAGCCCCAGCATTTT. Amino acids: CASSEGGYSNQPQHF. The chain has TRBV18 and TRBJ1-5, with a weak D call TRBD1 (6 bases). From germline, CDR1 is KGHSH and CDR2 LQKENI. CDR3 length equals 15 residues. Trimming left V 6 bases short and J 0 bases short, with 12 bases between. The variable domain in full, completed from reference TRBV18 and TRBJ1-5, reads NAGVMQNPRHLVRRRGQEARLRCSPMKGHSHVYWYRQLPEEGLKFMVYLQKENIIDESGMPKERFSAEFPKEGPSILRIQQVVRGDSAAYFCASSEGGYSNQPQHFGDGTRLSIL.

This chain links TRBV7-9 with TRBJ2-7; TRBD1 aligns across 7 bases. The germline V gene encodes CDR1 SEHNR and CDR2 FQNEAQ (reference sequence). The CDR3 sequence is 13 residues long. V lost 3 bases, J lost 4 bases, and 3 bases stayed unmatched. For the CDR3, the DNA is TGTGCCAGCAGCTTTGGCAGGGGGTACGAGCAGTACTTC. Translated: CASSFGRGYEQYF.

This rearrangement joins TRBV19 to TRBJ2-1; 9 bases agree with TRBD1. The CDR3 length is 15 residues. V shed 7 bases and J 7 bases; nucleotides not matched to a gene: 11. The germline gives CDR1 LNHDA, CDR2 SQIVND (reference sequence). The CDR3 bases are TGTGCCAGTAACCCAGGACAGGGGTTCGGGAATGAGCAGTTCTTC. Amino acids: CASNPGQGFGNEQFF.

This clone was observed a handful of times. The CDR3 bases are TGTGCCAGCACGGGAGGGGGTTCACCCCTCCACTTT. Protein: CASTGGGSPLHF. The chain recombines TRBV2 with TRBJ1-6; the D gene is possibly TRBD1 (6 bases). The germline gives CDR1 SNHLY, CDR2 FYNNEI. CDR3 size: 12 residues. Deletions cut 7 bases from V and 9 bases from J, with 10 bases between.

The chain has TRBV19 and TRBJ1-2; tentatively, D is TRBD1 (6 bases). The CDR3 length is 16 residues. V was cut by 1 base and J by 4 bases, with 16 bases left in between. Germline V gives CDR1 LNHDA, CDR2 SQIVND (reference sequence). Here the CDR3 DNA reads TGTGCCAGTAGTATAGGTATGAGGGACAACATCTATGGCTACACCTTC. This gives the protein CASSIGMRDNIYGYTF.

CDR3 in amino acids: CASSRRLTGGSTEAFF. The CDR3 nucleotides read TGTGCCAGCAGTCGACGGCTGACAGGGGGGAGCACTGAAGCTTTCTTT. The chain recombines TRBV6-6 with TRBJ1-1, with 9 bases matching TRBD1. Per germline, CDR1 MNHNY and CDR2 SVGAGI (reference sequence). The V gene end was trimmed by 5 bases and the J gene end by 4 bases; junction bases not matched to a gene: 11. The CDR3 loop spans 16 amino acids.

V gene TRBV2 combines with J gene TRBJ2-2, with a weak D call TRBD2 (6 bases). The V end was cut by 7 bases, the J end by 4 bases, with 13 bases between. Germline V gene data show CDR1 as SNHLY and CDR2 as FYNNEI. The CDR3 loop spans 14 amino acids. The DNA of the CDR3 is TGTGCCAGCAAAAGTCCCGGGGGCACCGGGGAGCTGTTTTTT. It specifies CASKSPGGTGELFF.

This clone was observed a few times. J is TRBJ1-1 and V is TRBV7-3; no clear D. CDR1 is SGHTA, CDR2 FQGTGA, per germline. V was pared by 2 bases and J by 2 bases, with 18 bases between. This CDR3 spans 17 amino acids. The CDR3 DNA is TGTGCCAGCAGCTTATCCCCACGAGGCGGTGTTAACACTGAAGCTTTCTTT. Its translation is CASSLSPRGGVNTEAFF.

The chain uses TRBV7-9 and TRBJ2-2, with 8 bases lining up with TRBD2. Germline CDR1 reads SEHNR; CDR2 reads FQNEAQ (reference sequence). V trimming: 4 bases; J trimming: 0 bases; junction bases outside the gene matches: 4. This CDR3 contains 16 residues. CDR3 sequence (DNA): TGTGCCAGCAGCTCGATTAGCGGGACGAACACCGGGGAGCTGTTTTTT. It codes for CASSSISGTNTGELFF.

The V gene is TRBV18, the J gene TRBJ1-1; D gene ambiguous. Trimming cost V 1 base and J 6 bases, with 9 bases left between them. CDR1 is KGHSH and CDR2 is LQKENI in the germline V gene. The CDR3 contains 13 residues. CDR3 nucleotide sequence: TGTGCCAGCTCACCACGTGGGGAACCTGAAGCTTTCTTT. Protein sequence: CASSPRGEPEAFF.

This rearrangement joins TRBV6-5 to TRBJ1-1; 9 positions match TRBD1. V shed 5 bases and J 7 bases; nucleotides not matched to a gene: 8. CDR3 length: 14 residues. The germline CDR1 and CDR2 sequences are MNHEY and SVGAGI. CDR3 sequence: CASSNNRGRVEAFF. DNA for the CDR3: TGTGCCAGCAGTAATAACAGGGGGCGGGTTGAAGCTTTCTTT.

The chain's CDR3 is CASSPRGGYGYTF. The CDR3, as DNA: TGTGCCAGCAGCCCCAGGGGTGGCTATGGCTACACCTTC. This chain joins TRBV5-5 and TRBJ1-2, with TRBD1 as a possible D gene (6 bases). Germline CDR1 and CDR2: SGHKS and YYEKEE (reference sequence). The ends were cut back, 4 bases at V and 4 bases at J, with 11 bases in the middle. The CDR3 has 13 residues.

V gene TRBV28 combines with J gene TRBJ1-3, with TRBD1 matching over 8 bases. J gave up 2 bases and V 7 bases, and 4 bases lay outside the gene matches. The CDR3 runs 14 residues. The germline V gene encodes CDR1 MDHEN and CDR2 SYDVKM. The CDR3 DNA follows: TGTGCCAGCACCCCGGGACAGGCTGGAAACACCATATATTTT. Translated, it gives CASTPGQAGNTIYF.

The rearrangement joins TRBV12-3 or TRBV12-4 to TRBJ2-1; D gene uncertain. The length of the CDR3 is 13 residues. V lost 3 bases, J lost 5 bases, and 8 bases lay in between. The CDR3 region is CASSFSINNEQFF. CDR3 nucleotides: TGTGCCAGCAGTTTTTCAATTAACAATGAGCAGTTCTTC.

This clone was seen only once. The rearrangement links TRBV7-3 to TRBJ1-1; D is possibly TRBD1 (5 bases). From germline, CDR1 is SGHTA and CDR2 FQGTGA. V was clipped by 4 bases and J by 5 bases, with 17 bases between them. This CDR3 contains 15 residues. CDR3 DNA: TGTGCCAGCAGCTCCCAGGCCACTCAGGGAACTGAAGCTTTCTTT. It encodes CASSSQATQGTEAFF.

This sequence joins TRBV7-3 and TRBJ2-1; a possible D gene is TRBD2 (5 bases). CDR3 length: 13 amino acids. V was clipped by 5 bases and J by 6 bases, with 11 bases between them. Germline V gene data show CDR1 as SGHTA and CDR2 as FQGTGA. CDR3 amino acids: CASSRDYRNEQFF. CDR3 coding DNA: TGTGCCAGCAGCCGAGACTACCGCAATGAGCAGTTCTTC.

This clone was recorded once. The gene calls are TRBV30 and TRBJ1-5, with 7 bases matching TRBD1. The CDR3 is 13 residues long. Per germline, CDR1 GTSNPN and CDR2 SVGIG (reference sequence). V dropped 1 base and J dropped 7; count of bases not matched to a gene: 4. CDR3 loop: CAWSDRGGQPQHF. The CDR3 nucleotides are TGTGCCTGGAGTGACAGGGGTGGACAGCCCCAGCATTTT.

The table lists this clone with a few counts. This chain connects TRBV2 to TRBJ2-2; D is ambiguous. Trimming pared 0 bases from V and 7 bases from J, leaving 6 bases between. CDR1 and CDR2 from the germline V gene are SNHLY and FYNNEI. The CDR3 sequence is 13 residues long. CDR3 coding DNA: TGTGCCAGCAGTGAAGCGGAATACGGGGAGCTGTTTTTT. Translation: CASSEAEYGELFF.

The gene calls are TRBV19 and TRBJ1-1; D gene uncertain. Germline V gene data show CDR1 as LNHDA and CDR2 as SQIVND (reference sequence). The CDR3 is made up of 16 amino acids. V lost 5 bases to trimming and J lost 3 bases, with 19 bases between them. Written as DNA, the CDR3 is TGTGCCAGTAGTTCCTCCCCCCCGGGAGGATACACTGAAGCTTTCTTT. Residues: CASSSSPPGGYTEAFF.